This is a list of T cell receptor beta chains from one sample in a study of blood T cell repertoires in COVID-19. The method was immunoSEQ multiplex PCR; TCRdb's version includes in-frame clones alone and lacks a portion of them. The sample holds over 150,000 clones; 85% are singletons and the top ten take roughly 8.8%. What was sequenced was peripheral blood. The receptor set was obtained from an elderly woman with COVID-19, enrolled during active disease. Each CDR3 is given with its conserved first and last residue. D genes are given only for firm matches. Clone size, where shown, is once, few, many, or a class for clones that have expanded.

D,size,J,V,CDR3,DNA
TRBD2,-,TRBJ2-1,TRBV6-6,CASSFGAGEFYNEQFF,TGTGCCAGCAGTTTTGGGGCGGGAGAGTTCTACAATGAGCAGTTCTTC
-,-,TRBJ2-7,TRBV6-5,CASRDGGLRYEQYF,TGTGCCAGCCGGGATGGAGGGCTGCGCTACGAGCAGTACTTC
-,once,TRBJ2-5,TRBV5-1,CASSLGDQETQYF,TGCGCCAGCAGCTTAGGGGATCAAGAGACCCAGTACTTC
TRBD2,few,TRBJ2-1,TRBV7-8,CASSTGTSGRNSEQFF,TGTGCCAGCAGCACCGGGACTAGCGGGAGAAACAGTGAGCAGTTCTTC
-,-,TRBJ1-2,TRBV5-1,CASSLEPSGGYTF,TGCGCCAGCAGCTTGGAACCTTCAGGGGGCTACACCTTC
-,-,TRBJ2-4,TRBV6-5,CASRATGVKNIQYF,TGTGCCAGCAGAGCTACAGGAGTCAAAAACATTCAGTACTTC
TRBD2,-,TRBJ2-5,TRBV3-1/TRBV3-2,CASSPTSGGPGETQYF,TGTGCCAGCAGCCCCACTAGCGGGGGGCCAGGGGAGACCCAGTACTTC
-,-,TRBJ2-5,TRBV19,CASSIGGTPDKAGTQYF,TGTGCCAGTAGTATAGGCGGGACCCCCGACAAGGCCGGGACCCAGTACTTC
TRBD1,-,TRBJ2-7,TRBV5-4,CASSRGTASSYEQYF,TGTGCCAGCAGCAGGGGGACAGCCTCCTCCTACGAGCAGTACTTC
-,-,TRBJ2-5,TRBV6-5,CASSYSMMAGMETQYF,TGTGCCAGCAGTTACTCGATGATGGCAGGGATGGAGACCCAGTACTTC
-,-,TRBJ1-1,TRBV9,CASSLGSNTEAFF,TGTGCCAGCAGCTTAGGGAGTAACACTGAAGCTTTCTTT
TRBD1,-,TRBJ1-5,TRBV18,CASSPVRGLISNQPQHF,TGTGCCAGCTCACCGGTCAGGGGGCTGATAAGCAATCAGCCCCAGCATTTT
TRBD1,-,TRBJ1-1,TRBV11-2,CASNLQGRGGTEAFF,TGTGCCAGCAACCTACAGGGGCGGGGAGGCACTGAAGCTTTCTTT
-,-,TRBJ1-1,TRBV19,CASSIGRNTEAFF,TGTGCCAGTAGTATTGGGAGGAACACTGAAGCTTTCTTT
-,-,TRBJ1-1,TRBV9,CASSPTGLSGTEAFF,TGTGCCAGCAGCCCCACGGGTCTCAGCGGCACTGAAGCTTTCTTT
TRBD1,-,TRBJ1-3,TRBV9,CASSDGTGRNTIYF,TGTGCCAGCAGTGATGGGACAGGGAGAAACACCATATATTTT
-,-,TRBJ1-3,TRBV2,CASALENTIYF,TGTGCCAGTGCTTTAGAAAACACCATATATTTT
-,-,TRBJ1-3,TRBV10-3,CASREQVSGNTIYF,TGTGCCTCCCGGGAGCAGGTCTCTGGAAACACCATATATTTT
-,medium-sized,TRBJ1-6,TRBV19,CASLEGSGNNSPLHF,TGTGCCAGCCTGGAGGGGTCAGGGAACAATTCACCCCTCCACTTT
TRBD1,few,TRBJ1-2,TRBV9,CASSVALGQGKYTF,TGTGCCAGCAGCGTAGCTCTGGGACAGGGGAAGTACACCTTC
-,-,TRBJ2-7,TRBV6-6,CASSPGDYEQYF,TGTGCCAGCAGTCCAGGGGACTACGAGCAGTACTTC
-,-,TRBJ1-1,TRBV5-1,CASSFSGVDGTEAFF,TGCGCCAGCAGCTTTTCAGGGGTGGACGGCACTGAAGCTTTCTTT
-,many,TRBJ2-7,TRBV7-8,CASSSSRDYEQYF,TGTGCCAGCAGCTCCAGCCGGGACTACGAGCAGTACTTC
-,-,TRBJ2-5,TRBV19,CASSIDGQETQYF,TGTGCCAGTAGTATAGACGGCCAAGAGACCCAGTACTTC
TRBD2,once,TRBJ2-1,TRBV2,CASSRRVAGGDEQFF,TGTGCCAGCAGCCGTCGGGTAGCGGGGGGTGATGAGCAGTTCTTC
-,-,TRBJ1-2,TRBV27,CASSLSIRGGNYGYTF,TGTGCCAGCAGTTTATCCATCCGCGGTGGTAACTATGGCTACACCTTC
TRBD1,-,TRBJ1-5,TRBV6-2/TRBV6-3,CASSYSIQGVHSNQPQHF,TGTGCCAGCAGTTACTCGATACAGGGGGTGCATAGCAATCAGCCCCAGCATTTT
-,few,TRBJ2-7,TRBV29-1,CSVDGLGGAYEQYF,TGCAGCGTTGATGGATTGGGCGGGGCCTACGAGCAGTACTTC
TRBD2,once,TRBJ2-7,TRBV19,CASSIDLASGSTQYF,TGTGCCAGTAGTATAGATCTGGCTAGCGGGAGCACGCAGTACTTC
-,-,TRBJ1-1,TRBV5-1,CASSLWTRNTEAFF,-
TRBD2,-,TRBJ2-1,TRBV9,CASSGGLAGSNEQFF,TGTGCCAGCAGCGGGGGACTAGCGGGGAGTAATGAGCAGTTCTTC
TRBD2,-,TRBJ2-1,TRBV7-3,CASSLSGGLYNEQFF,TGTGCCAGCAGCCTTAGCGGGGGCCTATACAATGAGCAGTTCTTC
TRBD1,-,TRBJ2-7,TRBV11-2,CASSSDRGQAYF,TGTGCCAGCAGCTCTGACCGAGGACAGGCCTACTTC
TRBD2,once,TRBJ2-5,TRBV7-2,CASSWGGVRDGETQYF,TGTGCCAGCAGCTGGGGGGGTGTGAGGGATGGGGAGACCCAGTACTTC
TRBD1,-,TRBJ2-1,TRBV6-4,CASRSDRSGNEQFF,TGTGCCAGCAGATCGGACAGGTCAGGCAATGAGCAGTTCTTC
TRBD1,once,TRBJ2-2,TRBV7-3,CASSGQGGGELFF,TGTGCCAGCAGTGGACAGGGCGGCGGGGAGCTGTTTTTT
TRBD2,-,TRBJ2-1,TRBV2,CASSRLAGGYNEQFF,TGTGCCAGCAGTCGACTAGCGGGAGGGTACAATGAGCAGTTCTTC
-,-,TRBJ2-5,TRBV5-1,CASSLSSATQETQYF,TGCGCCAGCAGCTTGTCTAGCGCAACCCAAGAGACCCAGTACTTC
-,-,TRBJ1-2,TRBV19,CASSPDSPNYGYTF,TGTGCCAGTAGCCCCGACAGCCCTAACTATGGCTACACCTTC
TRBD2,-,TRBJ2-3,TRBV28,CASSLWTSGRVPDTQYF,TGTGCCAGCAGTTTATGGACTAGCGGGAGGGTCCCAGATACGCAGTATTTT
-,-,TRBJ1-1,TRBV5-4,CASSPGTSTEAFF,TGTGCCAGCAGCCCCGGGACTTCCACTGAAGCTTTCTTT
TRBD2,-,TRBJ2-1,TRBV9,CASSGQGNGGAYNEQFF,TGTGCCAGCAGCGGCCAAGGTAACGGGGGGGCCTACAATGAGCAGTTCTTC
-,-,TRBJ1-1,TRBV10-1,CASSVWPTPLNTEAFF,TGCGCCAGCAGTGTTTGGCCGACACCCTTGAACACTGAAGCTTTCTTT
-,-,TRBJ1-1,TRBV2,CASSPEVGTEAFF,TGTGCCAGCAGCCCGGAGGTGGGCACTGAAGCTTTCTTT
-,-,TRBJ2-1,TRBV28,CASRTGGNAYNEQFF,TGTGCCAGTAGAACAGGCGGGAACGCCTACAATGAGCAGTTCTTC
-,-,TRBJ2-5,TRBV3-1/TRBV3-2,CASKRWETQYF,TGTGCCAGCAAACGGTGGGAGACCCAGTACTTC
TRBD1,-,TRBJ1-6,TRBV5-1,CASSLGTGGETLHF,TGCGCCAGCAGCTTGGGGACAGGGGGAGAAACCCTCCACTTT
TRBD1,-,TRBJ1-3,TRBV7-2,CASSLGQRNTIYF,TGTGCCAGCAGCTTGGGACAGCGGAACACCATATATTTT
TRBD1,once,TRBJ1-2,TRBV19,CASSPRTGILVYGYTF,TGTGCCAGTAGTCCACGGACAGGAATATTGGTCTATGGCTACACCTTC
TRBD2,-,TRBJ2-3,TRBV5-1,CASSRGLAGELADTQYF,TGCGCCAGCAGCCGAGGACTAGCGGGAGAATTAGCAGATACGCAGTATTTT
-,few,TRBJ2-5,TRBV29-1,CSVNVGRETQYF,TGCAGCGTTAATGTGGGGCGAGAGACCCAGTACTTC
TRBD2,-,TRBJ2-3,TRBV6-5,CASRSSGRVTDTQYF,TGTGCCAGCAGGTCTAGCGGGAGAGTTACAGATACGCAGTATTTT
-,-,TRBJ2-2,TRBV3-1/TRBV3-2,CASSEGGTRAGELFF,TGTGCCAGCAGCGAAGGAGGAACTCGTGCCGGGGAGCTGTTTTTT
-,-,TRBJ2-4,TRBV9,CASSFTGTPFSENIQYF,TGTGCCAGCAGCTTTACCGGGACACCCTTTTCGGAGAACATTCAGTACTTC